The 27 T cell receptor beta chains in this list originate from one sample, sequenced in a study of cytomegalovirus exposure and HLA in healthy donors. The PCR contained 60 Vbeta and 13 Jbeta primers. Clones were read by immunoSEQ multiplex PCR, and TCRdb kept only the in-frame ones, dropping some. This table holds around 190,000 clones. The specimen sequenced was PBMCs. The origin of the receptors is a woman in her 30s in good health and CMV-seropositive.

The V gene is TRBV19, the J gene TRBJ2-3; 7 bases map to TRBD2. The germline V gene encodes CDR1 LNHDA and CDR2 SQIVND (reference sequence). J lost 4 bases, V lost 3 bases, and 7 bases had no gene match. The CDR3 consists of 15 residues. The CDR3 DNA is TGTGCCAGTAGTATCTACCGGGGGGACCCAGATACGCAGTATTTT. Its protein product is CASSIYRGDPDTQYF.

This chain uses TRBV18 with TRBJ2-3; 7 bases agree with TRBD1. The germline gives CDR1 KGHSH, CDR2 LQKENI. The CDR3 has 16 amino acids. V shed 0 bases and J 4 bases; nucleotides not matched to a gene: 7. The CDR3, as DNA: TGTGCCAGCTCACCACCGCGTGACAGGGTGGCAGATACGCAGTATTTT. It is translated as CASSPPRDRVADTQYF.

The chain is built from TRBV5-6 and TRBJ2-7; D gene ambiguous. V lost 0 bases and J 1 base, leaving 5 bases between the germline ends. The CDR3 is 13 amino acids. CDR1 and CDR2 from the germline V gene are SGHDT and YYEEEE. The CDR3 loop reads CASSLVLSYEQYF. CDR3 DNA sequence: TGTGCCAGCAGCTTGGTGCTATCCTACGAGCAGTACTTC.

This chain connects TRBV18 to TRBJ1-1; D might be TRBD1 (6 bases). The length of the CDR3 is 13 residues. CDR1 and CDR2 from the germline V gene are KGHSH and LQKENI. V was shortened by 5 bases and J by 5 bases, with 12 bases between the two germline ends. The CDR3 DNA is TGTGCCAGCTCAGCGACAGGTTTGACTGAAGCTTTCTTT. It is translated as CASSATGLTEAFF.

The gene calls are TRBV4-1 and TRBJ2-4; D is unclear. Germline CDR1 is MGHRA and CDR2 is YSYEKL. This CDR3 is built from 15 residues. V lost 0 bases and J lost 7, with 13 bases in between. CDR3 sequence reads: CASSQDVVQWNIQYF. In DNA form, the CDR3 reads TGCGCCAGCAGCCAAGATGTGGTACAATGGAACATTCAGTACTTC.

Here the CDR3 DNA reads TGCGCCAGCAGCCTCTTAATGGACAGGGCTTCCTACGAGCAGTACTTC. This gives the protein CASSLLMDRASYEQYF. This rearrangement joins TRBV4-1 to TRBJ2-7; TRBD1 matches at 8 bases. Germline CDR1 MGHRA, CDR2 YSYEKL. CDR3 length equals 16 residues. The J segment lost 1 base and the V segment lost 4 bases, leaving 9 bases of the junction unmatched.

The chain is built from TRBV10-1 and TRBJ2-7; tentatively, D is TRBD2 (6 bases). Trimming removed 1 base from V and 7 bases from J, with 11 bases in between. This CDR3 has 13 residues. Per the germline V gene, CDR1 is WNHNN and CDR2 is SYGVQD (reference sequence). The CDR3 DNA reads TGCGCCAGCAGTGAGTATGGGGCGGGGGAGCAGTACTTC. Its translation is CASSEYGAGEQYF.

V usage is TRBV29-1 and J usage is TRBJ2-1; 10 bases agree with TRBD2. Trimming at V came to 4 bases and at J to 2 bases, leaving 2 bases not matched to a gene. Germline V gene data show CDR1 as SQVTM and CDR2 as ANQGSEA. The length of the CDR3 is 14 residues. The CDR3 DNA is TGCAGCGTTGGTCTAGCGGGGGCCTACAATGAGCAGTTCTTC. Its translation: CSVGLAGAYNEQFF.

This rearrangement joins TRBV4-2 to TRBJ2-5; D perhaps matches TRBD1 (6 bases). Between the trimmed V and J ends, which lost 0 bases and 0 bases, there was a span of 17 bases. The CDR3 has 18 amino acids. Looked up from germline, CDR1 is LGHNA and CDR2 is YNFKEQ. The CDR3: CASSQDKGVGWYQETQYF. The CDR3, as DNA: TGTGCCAGCAGCCAAGATAAGGGGGTAGGGTGGTACCAAGAGACCCAGTACTTC.

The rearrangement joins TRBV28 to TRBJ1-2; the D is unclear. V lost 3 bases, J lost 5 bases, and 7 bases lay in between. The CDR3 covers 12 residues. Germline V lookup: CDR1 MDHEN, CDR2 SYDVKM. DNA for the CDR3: TGTGCCAGCAGTTTTCGAGGTTATGGCTACACCTTC. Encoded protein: CASSFRGYGYTF.

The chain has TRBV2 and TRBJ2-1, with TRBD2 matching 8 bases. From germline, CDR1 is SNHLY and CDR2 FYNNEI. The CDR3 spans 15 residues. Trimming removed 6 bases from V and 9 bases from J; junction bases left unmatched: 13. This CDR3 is CASSPDRPGGGEQFF. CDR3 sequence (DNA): TGTGCCAGCAGCCCCGACAGACCGGGGGGGGGTGAGCAGTTCTTC. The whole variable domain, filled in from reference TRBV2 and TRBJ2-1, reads EPEVTQTPSHQVTQMGQEVILRCVPISNHLYFYWYRQILGQKVEFLVSFYNNEISEKSEIFDDQFSVERPDGSNFTLKIRSTKLEDSAMYFCASSPDRPGGGEQFFGPGTRLTVL.

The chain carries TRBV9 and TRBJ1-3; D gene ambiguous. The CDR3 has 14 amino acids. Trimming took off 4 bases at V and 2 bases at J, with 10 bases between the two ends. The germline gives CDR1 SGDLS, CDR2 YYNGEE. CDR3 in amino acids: CASSPHGTGNTIYF. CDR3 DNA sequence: TGTGCCAGCAGCCCCCACGGGACTGGAAACACCATATATTTT.

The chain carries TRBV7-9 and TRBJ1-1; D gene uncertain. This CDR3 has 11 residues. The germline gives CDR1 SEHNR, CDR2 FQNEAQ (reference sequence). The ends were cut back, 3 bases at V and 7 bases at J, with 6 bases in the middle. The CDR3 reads CASSFQREAFF. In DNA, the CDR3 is TGTGCCAGCAGCTTTCAGCGTGAAGCTTTCTTT.

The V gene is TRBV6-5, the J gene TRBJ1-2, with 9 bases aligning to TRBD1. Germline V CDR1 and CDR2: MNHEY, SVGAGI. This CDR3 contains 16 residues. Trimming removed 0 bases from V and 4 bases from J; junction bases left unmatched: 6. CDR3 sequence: CASSYSDRGASYGYTF. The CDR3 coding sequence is TGTGCCAGCAGTTACTCAGACAGGGGGGCTTCCTATGGCTACACCTTC.

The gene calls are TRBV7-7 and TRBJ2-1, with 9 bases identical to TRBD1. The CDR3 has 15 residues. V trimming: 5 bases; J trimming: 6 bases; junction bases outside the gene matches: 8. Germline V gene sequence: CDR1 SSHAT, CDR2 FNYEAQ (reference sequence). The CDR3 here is CASSMGQGGTNEQFF. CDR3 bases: TGTGCCAGCAGCATGGGACAGGGAGGGACCAATGAGCAGTTCTTC.

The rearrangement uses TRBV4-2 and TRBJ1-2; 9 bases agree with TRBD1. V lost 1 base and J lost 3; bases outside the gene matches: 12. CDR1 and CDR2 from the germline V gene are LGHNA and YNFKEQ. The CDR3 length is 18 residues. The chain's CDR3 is CASSQVSGAGDRDYGYTF. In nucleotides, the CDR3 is TGTGCCAGCAGCCAAGTCTCTGGTGCTGGGGACAGGGACTATGGCTACACCTTC.

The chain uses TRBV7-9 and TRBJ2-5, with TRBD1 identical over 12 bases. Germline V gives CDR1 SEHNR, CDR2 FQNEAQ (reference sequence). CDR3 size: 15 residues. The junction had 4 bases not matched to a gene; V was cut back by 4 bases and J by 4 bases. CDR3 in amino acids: CASSSPGQGAETQYF. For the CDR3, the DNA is TGTGCCAGCAGCTCACCGGGACAGGGGGCAGAGACCCAGTACTTC.

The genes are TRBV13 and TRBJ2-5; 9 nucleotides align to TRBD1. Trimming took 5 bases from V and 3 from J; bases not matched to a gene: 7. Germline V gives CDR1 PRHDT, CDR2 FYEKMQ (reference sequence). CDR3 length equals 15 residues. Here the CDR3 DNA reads TGTGCCAGCAGCCCGCCGGGACAGGGAGAAGAGACCCAGTACTTC. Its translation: CASSPPGQGEETQYF. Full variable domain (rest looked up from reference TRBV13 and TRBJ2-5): AAGVIQSPRHLIKEKRETATLKCYPIPRHDTVYWYQQGPGQDPQFLISFYEKMQSDKGSIPDRFSAQQFSDYHSELNMSSLELGDSALYFCASSPPGQGEETQYFGPGTRLLVL.

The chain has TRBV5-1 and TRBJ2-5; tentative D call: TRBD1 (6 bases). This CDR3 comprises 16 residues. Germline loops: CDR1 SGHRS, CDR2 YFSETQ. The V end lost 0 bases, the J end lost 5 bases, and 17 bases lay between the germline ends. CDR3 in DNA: TGCGCCAGCAGCTTGGAGGGACACCGGGGCGCGGAGACCCAGTACTTC. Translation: CASSLEGHRGAETQYF.

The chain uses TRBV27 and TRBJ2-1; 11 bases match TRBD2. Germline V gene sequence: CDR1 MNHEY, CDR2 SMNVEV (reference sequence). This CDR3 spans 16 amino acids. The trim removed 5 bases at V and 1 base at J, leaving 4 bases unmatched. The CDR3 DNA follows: TGTGCCAGCAGTCCACTAGCGGGAGTTTCCTACAATGAGCAGTTCTTC. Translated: CASSPLAGVSYNEQFF.

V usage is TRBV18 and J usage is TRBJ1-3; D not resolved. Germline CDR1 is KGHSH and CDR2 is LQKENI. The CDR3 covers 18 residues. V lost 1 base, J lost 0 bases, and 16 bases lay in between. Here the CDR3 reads CASSPRVARRSSGNTIYF. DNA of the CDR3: TGTGCCAGCTCACCACGGGTTGCCAGACGGAGCTCTGGAAACACCATATATTTT.

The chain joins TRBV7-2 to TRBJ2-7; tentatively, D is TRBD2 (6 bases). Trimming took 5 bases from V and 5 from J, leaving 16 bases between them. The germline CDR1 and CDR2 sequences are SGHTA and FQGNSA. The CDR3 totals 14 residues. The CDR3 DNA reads TGTGCCAGCAGCGCCTCGGGGGTTATCCACGAGCAGTACTTC. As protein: CASSASGVIHEQYF.

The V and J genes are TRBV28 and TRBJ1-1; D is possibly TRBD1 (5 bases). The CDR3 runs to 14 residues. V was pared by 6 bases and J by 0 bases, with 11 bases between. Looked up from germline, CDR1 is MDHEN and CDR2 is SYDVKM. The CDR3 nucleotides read TGTGCCAGCAGCTCACAGGCGGTGAACACTGAAGCTTTCTTT. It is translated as CASSSQAVNTEAFF. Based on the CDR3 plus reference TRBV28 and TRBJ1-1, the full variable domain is DVKVTQSSRYLVKRTGEKVFLECVQDMDHENMFWYRQDPGLGLRLIYFSYDVKMKEKGDIPEGYSVSREKKERFSLILESASTNQTSMYLCASSSQAVNTEAFFGQGTRLTVV.

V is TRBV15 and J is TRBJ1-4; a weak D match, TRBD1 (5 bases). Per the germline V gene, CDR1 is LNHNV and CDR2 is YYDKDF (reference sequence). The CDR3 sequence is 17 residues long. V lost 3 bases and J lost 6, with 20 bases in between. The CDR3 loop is CATSSPPGLGGDEKLFF. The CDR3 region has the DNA TGTGCCACCAGCAGCCCCCCTGGGCTGGGGGGAGATGAAAAACTGTTTTTT.

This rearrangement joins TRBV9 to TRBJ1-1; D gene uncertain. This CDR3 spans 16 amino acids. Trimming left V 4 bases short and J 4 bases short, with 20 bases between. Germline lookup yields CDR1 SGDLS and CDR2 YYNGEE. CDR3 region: CASSSPLGRSSTEAFF. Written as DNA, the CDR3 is TGTGCCAGCAGCTCCCCCCTTGGGAGGAGCAGCACTGAAGCTTTCTTT.

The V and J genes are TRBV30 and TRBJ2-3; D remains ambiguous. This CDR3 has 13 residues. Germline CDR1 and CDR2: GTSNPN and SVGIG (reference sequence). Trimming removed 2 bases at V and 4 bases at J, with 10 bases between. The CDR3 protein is CAWSSLVADTQYF. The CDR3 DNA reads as TGTGCCTGGAGTTCCCTAGTGGCAGATACGCAGTATTTT.

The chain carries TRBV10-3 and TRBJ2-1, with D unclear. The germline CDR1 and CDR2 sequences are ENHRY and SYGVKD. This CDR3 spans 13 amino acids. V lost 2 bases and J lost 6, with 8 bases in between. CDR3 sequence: CAISEPLRNEQFF. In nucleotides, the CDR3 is TGTGCCATCAGTGAGCCTCTTCGCAATGAGCAGTTCTTC.